The 14 T cell receptor beta chains below come from one sample, sequenced in a study of regulatory T cells in long-lasting Graves disease. Building of the TCR beta libraries involved iRepertoire HTBI primers and Arm-PCR of CDR3 regions. TCRdb reanalysed the multiplex PCR reads using MiXCR and keeps one entry per CDR3 protein. This sample has 530,000 or so distinct CDR3 sequences, with around an eighth found just once. Time point reported: newly diagnosed GD, antithyroid drugs for less than 3 months. From PBMCs, RNA was extracted and then used to make the TCR library. This sample also appeared in a second study, on T cells in Graves' hyperthyroidism and ophthalmopathy.

The input for sequencing was peripheral blood mononuclear cells (PBMCs), taken at new diagnosis, from a patient treated with antithyroid drugs. These TCRs come from a man in his thirties or forties with Graves disease.

This rearrangement joins TRBV5-4 to TRBJ1-1, with a weak D call TRBD1 (6 bases). The V gene lost 4 bases and the J gene lost 1 base, with 14 bases spanning the gap. CDR1 is SGHNT, CDR2 YYREEE, per germline (reference sequence). The CDR3 length is 15 residues. The CDR3 sequence: CASSVDRDKNTEAFF. DNA for the CDR3: TGTGCCAGCAGCGTCGACCGGGACAAGAACACTGAAGCTTTCTTT.

This clonotype has ten or more counts. This chain connects TRBV9 to TRBJ1-5; unclear D gene. V was clipped by 0 bases and J by 6 bases, with 7 bases between them. Germline V gives CDR1 SGDLS, CDR2 YYNGEE. The CDR3 has 13 residues. The CDR3 bases are TGTGCCAGCAGCGTAGGAAGCGGTCAGCCCCAGCATTTT. Its protein is CASSVGSGQPQHF.

This clonotype was seen repeatedly, ten times or more. V is TRBV20-1 and J is TRBJ1-2, with D unresolved. The length of the CDR3 is 12 residues. Germline assignment: CDR1 DFQATT and CDR2 SNEGSKA (reference sequence). V was shortened by 3 bases and J by 2 bases, with 7 bases between the two germline ends. CDR3 bases: TGCAGTGCTAGGGGAGGGAACTATGGCTACACCTTC. Translating it yields CSARGGNYGYTF.

The rearrangement joins TRBV3-1 to TRBJ2-7; D may be TRBD2 (5 bases). CDR1 and CDR2 (germline): LGHDT, YNNKEL (reference sequence). Trimming took 0 bases from V and 5 from J, leaving 14 bases between them. The length of the CDR3 is 15 residues. The CDR3 DNA reads TGTGCCAGCAGCCAAGAACATGGTAGCGCGGACGAGCAGTACTTC. Its protein is CASSQEHGSADEQYF.

This clonotype was recorded many times. The CDR3, as DNA: TGTGCCAGCAGCTTATCAGCAGGGCCCCAAGAGACCCAGTACTTC. Its translation is CASSLSAGPQETQYF. The V call is TRBV7-3, the J call TRBJ2-5; possible D gene TRBD1, 5 bases. Trimming removed 2 bases from V and 1 base from J, with 11 bases in between. The CDR3 is 15 residues long. Germline lookup yields CDR1 SGHTA and CDR2 FQGTGA. The variable domain in full, with the rest retrieved from reference TRBV7-3 and TRBJ2-5, is GAGVSQTPSNKVTEKGKYVELRCDPISGHTALYWYRQSLGQGPEFLIYFQGTGAADDSGLPNDRFFAVRPEGSVSTLKIQRTERGDSAVYLCASSLSAGPQETQYFGPGTRLLVL.

The rearrangement joins TRBV15 to TRBJ2-3; D is unclear. Trimming removed 4 bases at V and 4 bases at J, with 9 bases between. The CDR3 is 13 amino acids. Germline CDR1 reads LNHNV; CDR2 reads YYDKDF (reference sequence). The CDR3 loop reads CATSIKEADTQYF. CDR3 nucleotides: TGTGCCACCAGCATCAAAGAGGCAGATACGCAGTATTTT.

This chain joins TRBV6-1 and TRBJ2-1, with 7 bases identical to TRBD2. CDR1 and CDR2 from the germline V gene are MNHNS and SASEGT. The V segment lost 6 bases and the J segment 5 bases; nucleotides outside the gene matches: 10. This CDR3 comprises 15 residues. The CDR3 spells CASRIMGGSNNEQFF. The CDR3 region has the DNA TGTGCCAGCAGGATTATGGGGGGGTCGAACAATGAGCAGTTCTTC.

At least ten counts were recorded for this clonotype. This chain uses TRBV24-1 with TRBJ2-3, with D possibly being TRBD1 or TRBD2 (5 bases each). The V end lost 4 bases, the J end lost 5 bases, and 18 bases lay between the germline ends. CDR3 length: 16 residues. The germline gives CDR1 KGHDR, CDR2 SFDVKD. CDR3 DNA: TGTGCCACCAGTGACCTCCGGGACCGCCAAGTAGATACGCAGTATTTT. The encoded protein is CATSDLRDRQVDTQYF.

This clonotype has at least ten counts. This chain uses TRBV6-1 with TRBJ1-2; weak D call: TRBD1 (5 bases). The CDR3 is 16 amino acids. Per germline, CDR1 MNHNS and CDR2 SASEGT. V was trimmed by 3 bases and J by 8 bases, leaving 22 bases between them. The CDR3 DNA is TGTGCCAGCAGTGAGTTCCCCTCATCCGGGACCAGAGGCTACACCTTC. It codes for CASSEFPSSGTRGYTF.

This clonotype has a count of ten or more. The chain employs TRBV12-3 or TRBV12-4 and TRBJ1-5, with D possibly matching TRBD1 (6 bases). V was trimmed by 7 bases and J by 6 bases, leaving 16 bases between them. The CDR3 contains 14 residues. The CDR3 is CASTLEGGAQPQHF. CDR3 bases: TGTGCCAGCACCCTCGAGGGGGGTGCTCAGCCCCAGCATTTT.

This clonotype was recorded at least ten times. The chain combines TRBV5-1 with TRBJ2-1; 9 nucleotides line up with TRBD2. Germline V gene data show CDR1 as SGHRS and CDR2 as YFSETQ. V gave up 4 bases and J gave up 2 bases; unmatched junction bases: 7. CDR3 length: 16 residues. Here the CDR3 DNA reads TGCGCCAGCAGCCTATGGACTAGCGCCACCTACAATGAGCAGTTCTTC. This sequence encodes CASSLWTSATYNEQFF.

The chain uses TRBV29-1 and TRBJ1-2; 8 nucleotides align to TRBD1. V lost 4 bases to trimming and J lost 5 bases; unmatched junction nucleotides: 3. The CDR3 consists of 12 residues. The V gene's germline CDR1 is SQVTM and CDR2 ANQGSEA. This chain's CDR3 is CSVATGVYGYTF. Written as DNA, the CDR3 is TGCAGCGTTGCGACAGGGGTGTATGGCTACACCTTC.

The sample holds many counts of this clonotype. The J gene is TRBJ2-1, the V gene TRBV18; 12 bases line up with TRBD1. This CDR3 region has 16 residues. Germline lookup yields CDR1 KGHSH and CDR2 LQKENI. J gave up 8 bases and V 6 bases, and 11 bases lay outside the gene matches. The CDR3 region is CASSPGTGGNWDEQFF. As DNA, the CDR3 is TGTGCCAGCTCGCCAGGGACAGGGGGCAACTGGGATGAGCAGTTCTTC.

The sample holds many counts of this clonotype. V is TRBV6-2 or TRBV6-3 and J is TRBJ2-1; D is ambiguous. V lost 5 bases and J lost 12, with 17 bases in between. The CDR3 runs to 13 residues. Germline V gives CDR1 MNHEY, CDR2 SVGEGT. The CDR3 DNA is TGTGCCAGCAGTGACCCCGTATCCTCTGCGCAGTTCTTC. Residues: CASSDPVSSAQFF.